This TCR beta chain is from a study of blood T cell repertoires in COVID-19. Across the study: COVID-19 samples from acute and convalescent phases originated in the United States, Italy and Spain. PBMCs, B-cell-depleted T cells, or T cells provided the cDNA or gDNA that made up the material.

Between the trimmed V and J ends, which lost 0 bases and 0 bases, there was a span of 4 bases. In germline, CDR1 is SGHRS, CDR2 YFSETQ. This CDR3 region has 13 residues. Authors' analysis steps: Cell counts per sample came from amplifying reference gene primers. Measured with immunoSEQ multiplex PCR; TCRdb has only the in-frame clones, and not every one. Clone size and V and J calls were adopted from that table, with D and trimming inferred from the DNA. The sample has about 83,000 clones, roughly four fifths seen once. This receptor was identified in a woman older than 75 with active or convalescent COVID-19. Material for sequencing was peripheral blood. The rearrangement uses TRBV5-1 and TRBJ2-7; no reliable D call. CDR3 coding DNA: TGCGCCAGCAGCTTGGCATCCTCCTACGAGCAGTACTTC. It codes for CASSLASSYEQYF.